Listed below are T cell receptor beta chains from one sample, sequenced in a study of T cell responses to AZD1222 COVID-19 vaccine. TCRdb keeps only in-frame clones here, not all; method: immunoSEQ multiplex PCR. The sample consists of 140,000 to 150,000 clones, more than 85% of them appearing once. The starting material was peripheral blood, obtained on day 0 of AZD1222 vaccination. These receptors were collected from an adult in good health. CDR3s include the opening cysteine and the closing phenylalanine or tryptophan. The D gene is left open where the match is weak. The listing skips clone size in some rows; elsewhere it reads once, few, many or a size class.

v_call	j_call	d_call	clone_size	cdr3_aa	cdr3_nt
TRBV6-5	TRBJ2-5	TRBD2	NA	CASTRERTSGETQYF	TGTGCCAGCACCCGCGAAAGAACTAGCGGAGAGACCCAGTACTTC
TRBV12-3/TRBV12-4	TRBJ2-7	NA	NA	CASSWDTGYEQYF	TGTGCCAGCAGTTGGGACACCGGCTACGAGCAGTACTTC
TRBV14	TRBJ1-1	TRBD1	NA	CASSQSGQGRTEAFF	TGTGCCAGCAGCCAGAGCGGACAGGGAAGGACTGAAGCTTTCTTT
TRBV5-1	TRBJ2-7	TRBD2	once	CASSLGLADYEQYF	TGCGCCAGCAGCTTGGGTCTAGCGGACTACGAGCAGTACTTC
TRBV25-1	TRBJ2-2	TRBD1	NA	CASSEFGQEDGELFF	TGTGCCAGCAGTGAGTTCGGACAGGAGGACGGGGAGCTGTTTTTT
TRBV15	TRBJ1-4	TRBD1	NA	CATSRGQGLGEKLFF	TGTGCCACCAGCAGGGGACAGGGCCTGGGGGAAAAACTGTTTTTT
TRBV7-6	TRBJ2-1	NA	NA	CASSLNPNEQFF	TGTGCCAGCAGCTTAAACCCCAATGAGCAGTTCTTC
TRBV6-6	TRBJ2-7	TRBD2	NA	CASTRGSGGLGEQYF	TGTGCCAGCACCCGAGGGAGCGGGGGCCTCGGGGAGCAGTACTTC
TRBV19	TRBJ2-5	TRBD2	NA	CASAIGTSGETQYF	TGTGCCAGTGCTATCGGGACTAGCGGGGAGACCCAGTACTTC
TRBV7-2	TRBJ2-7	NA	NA	CASSPARSSYEQYF	TGTGCCAGCAGCCCTGCACGGTCCTCCTACGAGCAGTACTTC
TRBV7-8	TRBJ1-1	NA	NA	CASSLGSGVGEAFF	TGTGCCAGCAGCTTAGGGTCCGGGGTTGGTGAAGCTTTCTTT
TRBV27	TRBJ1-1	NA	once	CASSPTPGRGTEAFF	TGTGCCAGCAGTCCTACCCCCGGCCGGGGCACTGAAGCTTTCTTT
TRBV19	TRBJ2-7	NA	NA	CATSSPGYEQYF	TGTGCCACCAGTAGTCCGGGATACGAGCAGTACTTC
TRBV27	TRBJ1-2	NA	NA	CASSPRVFDYGYTF	TGTGCCAGCAGTCCCAGGGTCTTTGACTATGGCTACACCTTC
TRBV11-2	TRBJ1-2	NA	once	CASSWTPEVGYGYTF	TGTGCCAGCAGCTGGACCCCGGAGGTAGGCTATGGCTACACCTTC
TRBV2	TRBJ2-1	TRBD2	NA	CASNIAGVNEQFF	TGTGCCAGCAACATAGCGGGAGTTAATGAGCAGTTCTTC
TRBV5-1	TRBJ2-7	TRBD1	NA	CASSWDRGRIYEQYF	TGCGCCAGCAGCTGGGACAGGGGGCGCATTTACGAGCAGTACTTC
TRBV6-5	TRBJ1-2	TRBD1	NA	CASSYWDGQGADGYTF	TGTGCCAGCAGTTACTGGGACGGACAGGGGGCTGATGGCTACACCTTC
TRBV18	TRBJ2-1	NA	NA	CASSDQSYSYNEQFF	TGTGCCAGCTCAGATCAAAGCTACTCCTACAATGAGCAGTTCTTC
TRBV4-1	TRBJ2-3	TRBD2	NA	CASSQVSGGGPDTQYF	TGCGCCAGCAGCCAAGTCAGTGGGGGAGGGCCGGATACGCAGTATTTT
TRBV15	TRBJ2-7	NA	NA	CATSRGGGGTYEQYF	TGTGCCACCAGCAGGGGGGGCGGTGGGACCTACGAGCAGTACTTC
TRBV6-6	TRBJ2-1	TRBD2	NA	CASSPRLAGEPNEQFF	TGTGCCAGCAGTCCCCGACTAGCGGGAGAGCCCAATGAGCAGTTCTTC
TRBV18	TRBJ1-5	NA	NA	CASSPGQSNQPQHF	TGTGCCAGCTCACCTGGGCAGAGCAATCAGCCCCAGCATTTT
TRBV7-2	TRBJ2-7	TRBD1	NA	CASSGTGTNEQYF	TGTGCCAGCAGCGGGACAGGGACCAACGAGCAGTACTTC
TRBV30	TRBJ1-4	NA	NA	CAWSLRSYSGEKLFF	TGTGCCTGGAGTTTAAGGTCCTATTCCGGGGAAAAACTGTTTTTT
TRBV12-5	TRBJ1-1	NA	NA	CASGFGAPNTEAFF	TGTGCTAGTGGTTTCGGCGCCCCGAACACTGAAGCTTTCTTT
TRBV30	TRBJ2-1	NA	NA	CAWVGLPYNEQFF	TGTGCCTGGGTCGGTCTACCCTACAATGAGCAGTTCTTC
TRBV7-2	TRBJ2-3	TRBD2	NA	CASSGTSGPTDTQYF	TGTGCCAGCAGCGGCACTAGCGGCCCTACAGATACGCAGTATTTT
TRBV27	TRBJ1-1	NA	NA	CASSSSGNTEAFF	TGTGCCAGCAGTTCCTCGGGGAACACTGAAGCTTTCTTT
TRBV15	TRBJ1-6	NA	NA	CATSRPPPGEYPLHF	TGTGCCACCAGCAGGCCCCCACCCGGGGAGTATCCCCTCCACTTT
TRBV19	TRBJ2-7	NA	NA	CASSITGTYEQYF	TGTGCCAGTAGCATCACTGGGACCTACGAGCAGTACTTC
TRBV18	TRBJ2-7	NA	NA	CASSPSAYEQYF	TGTGCCAGCTCACCTTCCGCCTACGAGCAGTACTTC
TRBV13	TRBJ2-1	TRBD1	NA	CASSSTGTGGRNEQFF	TGTGCCAGCAGCTCTACCGGGACAGGGGGAAGGAATGAGCAGTTCTTC
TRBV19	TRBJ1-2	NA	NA	CASSIWGSGANYGYTF	TGTGCCAGTAGTATCTGGGGCTCTGGAGCTAACTATGGCTACACCTTC
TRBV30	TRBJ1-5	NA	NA	CAWSAGENQPQHF	TGTGCCTGGAGTGCAGGGGAAAATCAGCCCCAGCATTTT
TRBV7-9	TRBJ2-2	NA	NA	CASSLLTGRPRVFF	TGTGCCAGCAGCTTATTGACGGGGCGACCCCGGGTGTTTTTT
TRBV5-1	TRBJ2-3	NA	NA	CASSRDSLSTDTQYF	TGCGCCAGCAGCCGGGACTCCCTAAGCACAGATACGCAGTATTTT
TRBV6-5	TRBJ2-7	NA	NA	CASRQTGTYEQYF	TGTGCCAGCAGGCAGACAGGTACCTACGAGCAGTACTTC
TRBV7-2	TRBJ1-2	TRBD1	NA	CASSLLRTGTHGYTF	TGTGCCAGCAGCTTACTCCGGACAGGGACTCATGGCTACACCTTC
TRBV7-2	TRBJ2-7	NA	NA	CASSLPSGTYEQYF	TGTGCCAGCAGCTTACCCAGCGGCACCTACGAGCAGTACTTC
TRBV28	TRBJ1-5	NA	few	CASSPNRGNQPQHF	TGTGCCAGCAGCCCTAACAGGGGCAATCAGCCCCAGCATTTT
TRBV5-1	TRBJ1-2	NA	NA	CASSLDPSNYGYTF	TGCGCCAGCAGCTTGGATCCCAGTAACTATGGCTACACCTTC
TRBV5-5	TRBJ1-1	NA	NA	CASSLEGGPSTEAFF	TGTGCCAGCAGCTTGGAAGGGGGGCCGAGCACTGAAGCTTTCTTT
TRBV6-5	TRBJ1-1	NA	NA	CASRLYTEAFF	TGTGCCAGCAGATTATACACTGAAGCTTTCTTT
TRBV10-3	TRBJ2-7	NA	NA	CAISGGVSNTYEQYF	TGTGCCATCAGTGGGGGCGTCTCTAATACCTACGAGCAGTACTTC
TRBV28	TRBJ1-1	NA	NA	CASSTAGKAFF	TGTGCCAGCAGTACAGCGGGGAAAGCTTTCTTT
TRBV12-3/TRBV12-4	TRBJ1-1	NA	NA	CASSFFAEAFF	TGTGCCAGCAGTTTTTTTGCTGAAGCTTTCTTT
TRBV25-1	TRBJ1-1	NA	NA	CASSETSRVGTEAFF	TGTGCCAGCAGTGAAACGTCCCGGGTAGGAACTGAAGCTTTCTTT
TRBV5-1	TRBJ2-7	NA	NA	CASSLGQDSRTYEQYF	TGCGCCAGCAGCTTGGGTCAGGACAGTCGAACCTACGAGCAGTACTTC
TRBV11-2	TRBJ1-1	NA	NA	CASSRDSGFSTEAFF	TGTGCCAGCAGCAGAGACTCAGGGTTTAGCACTGAAGCTTTCTTT
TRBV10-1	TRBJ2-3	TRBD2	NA	CASSPSGSTDTQYF	TGCGCCAGCAGCCCTAGCGGGAGCACAGATACGCAGTATTTT
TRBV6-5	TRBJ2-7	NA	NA	CATRGRQGTYEQYF	TGTGCCACCCGCGGGAGACAGGGCACCTACGAGCAGTACTTC
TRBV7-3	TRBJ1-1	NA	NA	CASSFLGGTEAFF	TGTGCCAGCAGCTTCTTGGGGGGAACTGAAGCTTTCTTT
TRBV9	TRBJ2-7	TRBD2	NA	CASSETSGLYEQYF	TGTGCCAGCTCGGAGACTAGCGGACTCTACGAGCAGTACTTC
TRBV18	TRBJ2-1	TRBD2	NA	CASSLTRTSGANEQFF	TGTGCCAGCTCACTTACCCGGACTAGCGGGGCGAATGAGCAGTTCTTC
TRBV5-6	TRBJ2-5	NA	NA	CASSLIFGEIQETQYF	TGTGCCAGCAGCTTGATATTTGGGGAGATCCAAGAGACCCAGTACTTC
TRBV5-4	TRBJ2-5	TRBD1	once	CASGAGGLAGETQYF	TGTGCCAGCGGTGCAGGGGGCCTGGCAGGCGAGACCCAGTACTTC
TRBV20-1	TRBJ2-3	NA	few	CSASIPDTQYF	TGCAGTGCTAGTATCCCAGATACGCAGTATTTT
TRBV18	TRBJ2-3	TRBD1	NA	CASSQDRADTQYF	TGTGCCAGCTCACAAGACAGGGCAGATACGCAGTATTTT